Following are 25 T cell receptor beta chains from one sample sequenced in a study of blood T cell repertoires in COVID-19. Libraries were prepared by immunoSEQ multiplex PCR; TCRdb keeps only in-frame clonotypes and omits some of them. Of under 120,000 clones in the sample, 85% to 90% were seen once. Specimen: peripheral blood. These receptors were collected from a woman of 80 years or more with acute or convalescent COVID-19.

This clone was seen more than once but under ten times. V gene TRBV7-9 combines with J gene TRBJ2-7; tentatively, D is TRBD2 (6 bases). This CDR3 is built from 14 residues. Germline V lookup: CDR1 SEHNR, CDR2 FQNEAQ (reference sequence). V lost 5 bases, J lost 0 bases, and 11 bases lay in between. Here the CDR3 reads CASSLPGDSYEQYF. CDR3 nucleotide sequence: TGTGCCAGCAGCCTCCCGGGGGACTCCTACGAGCAGTACTTC.

This rearrangement joins TRBV18 to TRBJ1-6; 7 bases fit TRBD1. CDR1 and CDR2 (germline): KGHSH, LQKENI. The CDR3 is 15 residues long. The ends lost 6 bases at V and 8 bases at J; junction bases unmatched: 10. The CDR3 is CASSDRQGRDSPLHF. In nucleotides, the CDR3 is TGTGCCAGCTCCGATAGACAGGGAAGGGATTCACCCCTCCACTTT.

This clone was detected ten times or more. This chain uses TRBV4-2 with TRBJ1-6; maybe TRBD1 (6 bases). V dropped 1 base and J dropped 4 bases, with 8 bases sitting between them. The germline V gene has CDR1 LGHNA and CDR2 YNFKEQ. The CDR3 contains 15 residues. In nucleotides, the CDR3 is TGTGCCAGCAGCCAAGGACAGGAGTATAATTCACCCCTCCACTTT. Its translation is CASSQGQEYNSPLHF.

The chain employs TRBV18 and TRBJ1-5; TRBD1 matches at 9 bases. V was pared by 3 bases and J by 6 bases, with 6 bases of the junction left unmatched. Looked up from germline, CDR1 is KGHSH and CDR2 is LQKENI. This CDR3 is 15 amino acids long. The CDR3 region has the DNA TGTGCCAGCTCACCCTCCGGGACAGGGAGTCAGCCCCAGCATTTT. Its protein product is CASSPSGTGSQPQHF.

This chain links TRBV5-8 with TRBJ1-4; D gene ambiguous. CDR1 and CDR2 from the germline V gene are SGHTS and YDEGEE. The CDR3 contains 14 residues. The V end was cut by 0 bases, the J end by 12 bases, with 15 bases between. The CDR3 nucleotides are TGTGCCAGCAGCTTGGGACATCGGTCGATGGAACTGTTTTTT. Translating it yields CASSLGHRSMELFF.

The chain recombines TRBV19 with TRBJ1-4; 7 nucleotides align to TRBD1. V gave up 10 bases and J gave up 7 bases; unmatched junction bases: 6. The CDR3 has 12 residues. CDR1 and CDR2 from the germline V gene are LNHDA and SQIVND (reference sequence). The CDR3 DNA is TGTGCCACCAGGGGGTATGGTGAAAAACTGTTTTTT. Translated, it gives CATRGYGEKLFF.

The chain uses TRBV28 and TRBJ2-7; D is possibly TRBD1 (8 bases). Germline V gene lookup returns CDR1 MDHEN and CDR2 SYDVKM. The ends were cut back, 6 bases at V and 5 bases at J, with 17 bases in the middle. This CDR3 contains 14 residues. The CDR3 region has the DNA TGTGCCAGCAGCCGCAGGACAGGGAGGGACGAGCAGTACTTC. It is translated as CASSRRTGRDEQYF.

This clone has only a few counts. V and J are TRBV5-1 and TRBJ1-5, with D perhaps TRBD1 (6 bases). V was trimmed by 0 bases and J by 7 bases, leaving 11 bases between them. The CDR3 contains 14 residues. The germline CDR1 and CDR2 sequences are SGHRS and YFSETQ. The CDR3 spells CASSLESRGQPQHF. The CDR3 region has the DNA TGCGCCAGCAGCTTGGAGTCCAGGGGCCAGCCCCAGCATTTT.

This chain joins TRBV6-1 and TRBJ1-1; D is possibly TRBD1 (6 bases). Germline values: CDR1 MNHNS, CDR2 SASEGT. CDR3 length equals 14 residues. Trimming pared 3 bases from V and 1 base from J, leaving 9 bases between. Here the CDR3 DNA reads TGTGCCAGCAGTGACGTGGGACAGAACACTGAAGCTTTCTTT. Translation gives CASSDVGQNTEAFF.

This clone was seen more than once but under ten times. The rearrangement joins TRBV24-1 to TRBJ1-2, with D perhaps matching TRBD1 (6 bases). From germline, CDR1 is KGHDR and CDR2 SFDVKD. CDR3 length: 15 residues. V lost 6 bases and J 2 bases, leaving 15 bases between the germline ends. The chain's CDR3 is CATSSPGDTNYGYTF. CDR3 sequence (DNA): TGTGCCACCAGTAGTCCAGGGGATACGAACTATGGCTACACCTTC.

The chain uses TRBV30 and TRBJ2-3, with 9 bases lining up with TRBD2. Germline V gene sequence: CDR1 GTSNPN, CDR2 SVGIG (reference sequence). The CDR3 loop spans 15 amino acids. J gave up 0 bases and V 0 bases, and 1 base lay outside the gene matches. The CDR3 region is CAWSVLAGSTDTQYF. CDR3 in DNA: TGTGCCTGGAGTGTCCTAGCGGGGAGCACAGATACGCAGTATTTT.

J is TRBJ2-1 and V is TRBV19; 7 nucleotides match TRBD1. The CDR3 has 15 residues. Germline CDR1 reads LNHDA; CDR2 reads SQIVND (reference sequence). The V and J ends lost 7 bases and 0 bases, in that order; junction bases with no gene match: 6. The CDR3: CASTQPGGSYNEQFF. Written as DNA, the CDR3 is TGTGCCAGTACGCAACCAGGGGGCTCCTACAATGAGCAGTTCTTC.

The V and J genes are TRBV27 and TRBJ1-2; possibly TRBD1 for D (5 bases). The CDR3 loop spans 13 amino acids. Trimming took off 5 bases at V and 11 bases at J, with 18 bases between the two ends. Germline V gene sequence: CDR1 MNHEY, CDR2 SMNVEV (reference sequence). The CDR3 sequence: CASSPAQGSRYTF. The CDR3, as DNA: TGTGCCAGCAGTCCAGCTCAGGGATCTCGATACACCTTC.

This clone has just one count. This rearrangement joins TRBV18 to TRBJ2-2; the match to TRBD1 covers 9 bases. The V segment lost 6 bases and the J segment 6 bases; nucleotides outside the gene matches: 14. This CDR3 is built from 17 residues. Germline V gives CDR1 KGHSH, CDR2 LQKENI. The CDR3 protein is CASSPAGDRVSPGELFF. The DNA of the CDR3 is TGTGCCAGCTCTCCGGCCGGGGACAGGGTGTCCCCCGGGGAGCTGTTTTTT. The whole variable domain, remainder taken from reference TRBV18 and TRBJ2-2, is NAGVMQNPRHLVRRRGQEARLRCSPMKGHSHVYWYRQLPEEGLKFMVYLQKENIIDESGMPKERFSAEFPKEGPSILRIQQVVRGDSAAYFCASSPAGDRVSPGELFFGEGSRLTVL.

V usage is TRBV18 and J usage is TRBJ2-1; possibly TRBD1 for D (5 bases). The V gene's germline CDR1 is KGHSH and CDR2 LQKENI. The V end lost 0 bases, the J end lost 7 bases, and 16 bases lay between the germline ends. The CDR3 extends over 16 amino acids. The CDR3 region is CASSPPRAGIENEQFF. CDR3 DNA sequence: TGTGCCAGCTCACCACCCCGGGCAGGGATCGAAAATGAGCAGTTCTTC.

The chain has TRBV10-3 and TRBJ2-7, with 10 bases aligning to TRBD1. The V gene's germline CDR1 is ENHRY and CDR2 SYGVKD. The CDR3 spans 15 residues. Trimming took 4 bases from V and 4 from J; bases not matched to a gene: 7. The CDR3 nucleotides are TGTGCCATCAGTGCCCGGGACAGGGGCGAGTACGAGCAGTACTTC. It encodes CAISARDRGEYEQYF.

This clone was seen just once. The rearrangement links TRBV19 to TRBJ2-2; 7 bases are shared with TRBD2. CDR1 LNHDA and CDR2 SQIVND come from the germline V gene (reference sequence). The ends lost 10 bases at V and 5 bases at J; junction bases unmatched: 10. CDR3 length: 14 amino acids. The chain's CDR3 is CATKGLAATGELFF. CDR3 sequence (DNA): TGTGCCACTAAAGGTCTAGCGGCTACCGGGGAGCTGTTTTTT. The full variable domain, completed using reference TRBV19 and TRBJ2-2, is DGGITQSPKYLFRKEGQNVTLSCEQNLNHDAMYWYRQDPGQGLRLIYYSQIVNDFQKGDIAEGYSVSREKKESFPLTVTSAQKNPTAFYLCATKGLAATGELFFGEGSRLTVL.

The chain links TRBV4-1 to TRBJ2-6, with D unresolved. Trimming cost V 1 base and J 2 bases, with 6 bases left between them. CDR1 and CDR2 from the germline V gene are MGHRA and YSYEKL. The CDR3 consists of 15 residues. CDR3: CASSQVAPGANVLTF. DNA for the CDR3: TGCGCCAGCAGCCAAGTAGCACCTGGGGCCAACGTCCTGACTTTC.

The rearrangement uses TRBV27 and TRBJ2-3; D is perhaps TRBD2 (6 bases). Germline lookup yields CDR1 MNHEY and CDR2 SMNVEV (reference sequence). Trimming left V 3 bases short and J 1 base short, with 11 bases between. CDR3 length: 15 residues. CDR3 amino acids: CASSFPSSGTDTQYF. CDR3 DNA: TGTGCCAGCAGTTTTCCCTCTAGCGGCACAGATACGCAGTATTTT.

The chain has TRBV3-1 (or the pseudogene TRBV3-2) and TRBJ1-4; 8 bases map to TRBD1. CDR1 is LGHDT and CDR2 is YNNKEL in the germline V gene (reference sequence). V lost 3 bases and J lost 14; bases outside the gene matches: 5. This CDR3 is 12 amino acids long. CDR3 region: CASSHGQGLLFF. CDR3 in DNA: TGTGCCAGCAGCCACGGACAGGGTTTGCTGTTTTTT.

This clone was seen only once. The chain links TRBV12-3 or TRBV12-4 to TRBJ1-1; D possibly corresponds to TRBD1 (5 bases). CDR3 length equals 13 residues. V was shortened by 5 bases and J by 11 bases, with 18 bases between the two germline ends. Written as DNA, the CDR3 is TGTGCCAGCAGTCAGAGCGGGGCGGTTGATGCTTTCTTT. Protein sequence: CASSQSGAVDAFF.

The chain is built from TRBV9 and TRBJ2-3; possible D gene TRBD2, 6 bases. This CDR3 contains 15 residues. With 0 bases removed from V and 0 bases from J, the gap between germline ends came to 8 bases. CDR1 is SGDLS, CDR2 YYNGEE, per germline. CDR3 nucleotide sequence: TGTGCCAGCAGCGTAGGACTAGTCAGCACAGATACGCAGTATTTT. This translates into CASSVGLVSTDTQYF. The full variable domain, rest sourced from reference TRBV9 and TRBJ2-3, is DSGVTQTPKHLITATGQRVTLRCSPRSGDLSVYWYQQSLDQGLQFLIQYYNGEERAKGNILERFSAQQFPDLHSELNLSSLELGDSALYFCASSVGLVSTDTQYFGPGTRLTVL.

This chain joins TRBV5-1 and TRBJ2-5; perhaps TRBD2 as D (6 bases). Germline assignment: CDR1 SGHRS and CDR2 YFSETQ. There are 15 residues in the CDR3. V was cut by 6 bases and J by 4 bases, with 19 bases left in between. CDR3 sequence (DNA): TGCGCCAGCACCAGGGACTTCGGCGTAGGAGAGACCCAGTACTTC. Its protein product is CASTRDFGVGETQYF.

The chain recombines TRBV11-2 with TRBJ1-6; weak D call: TRBD1 (5 bases). CDR3 size: 16 residues. V lost 4 bases to trimming and J lost 4 bases, with 14 bases between them. Germline V gives CDR1 SGHAT, CDR2 FQNNGV. CDR3 region: CASSSSPTEYNSPLHF. For the CDR3, the DNA is TGTGCCAGCAGCTCCTCCCCGACAGAATATAATTCACCCCTCCACTTT.

This clone was seen once. This chain links TRBV9 with TRBJ1-1; 7 nucleotides line up with TRBD1. Germline values: CDR1 SGDLS, CDR2 YYNGEE. Germline trimming cut 3 bases from V and 1 base from J; bases unmatched to any gene: 6. This CDR3 spans 15 amino acids. CDR3 sequence: CASSATQGGNTEAFF. CDR3 sequence (DNA): TGTGCCAGCAGCGCGACGCAGGGGGGGAACACTGAAGCTTTCTTT.